This T cell receptor (beta chain) was sequenced during a study of shared clonotypes between healthy human individuals (TCRdb year 2020). About the investigation overall: The cohort included three men and a couple of women between 18 and 49 years of age. Between about 0.8 and 8.9 billion PBMCs per donor were obtained by leukapheresis. To estimate repertoire size and how much clonotypes are shared between individuals, the study performed deep sequencing of blood TCR repertoires from roughly five healthy adults. For each donor, CD4 naive and CD4 memory were each given three plates, CD8 naive was given two plates, and CD8 memory was given one plate. To increase sequencing depth and limit assay-specific biases, TCR repertoire library preparation and sequencing were carried out by different laboratories using diverse techniques.

The study at large found these results: Sharing across several donors was observed for approximately 5% of naive CD4, under 4% of naive CD8, roughly 2.3% of memory CD4, and roughly 0.43% of memory CD8 clonotypes. Naive subsets generally had larger estimated clonotype richness than memory subsets did. The genetic and exposure-history diversity represented was limited by the small number of donors. Incomplete sequencing was indicated by rarefaction of sorted-subset datasets, despite the large sequencing depth. Only blood was sampled, and tissue TCR repertoires likely differ from those in blood. Based on pairwise subsampling, the degree of clonotype sharing among donors was expected to be affected by sequencing depth. Compared with non-shared clonotypes, the clonotypes found in all four sorted-subset donors had higher generation probabilities.

Trimming costs V 8 bases and J 5 bases, and their ends lie 23 bases apart. CDR1 and CDR2 are drawn from the germline V gene (reference sequence): SEHNR, FQNEAQ. There are 16 amino acids in the CDR3, from cysteine to phenylalanine inclusive. Of all the DNA, just the CDR3 is kept, 48 bases in frame from base 1. Using the deep immunoSEQ assay, multiplex PCR amplified TCR CDR3 regions from genomic DNA. Extracted genomic DNA from each cell subset was spread evenly across all wells of several immunoSEQ 96-well plates, with each plate serving as a replicate. For sorted subsets, approximately 210 ng genomic DNA, equal to about 30,000 T cell genomes, was loaded into each replicate PCR. Purified libraries were quantified with a Qubit 3.0 fluorometer, sized on a Bioanalyzer 2100, and re-quantified with the KAPA Library Quantification kit. Each immunoSEQ 96-well plate was sequenced on its own single-read 150-cycle Illumina NextSeq 550 flow cell. Per the source publication's procedure: Because only junctional sequences without quality scores were contained in the immunoSEQ output, filtering matching that applied to full-length reads could not be performed. To assign V/J genes and CDR3, sequences were annotated using PyIR, a Python wrapper for IgBLAST v1.9, with IMGT germline references. Reads were filtered out if the reads had weak V/J assignments (E-value above 1e-6), no CDR3, stop codons, out-of-frame junctions, or ambiguous translated residues. A V3J clonotype was defined by an identical inferred V gene, J gene, and CDR3 amino acid sequence. Percentage overlap between repertoires was computed as shared unique clonotypes divided by the size of the smaller repertoire. Three approaches were used to assess repertoire richness: RTK rarefaction, the Chao1 estimator, and Recon v2.1 estimates of unobserved clonotypes. Generation probabilities were computed with OLGA for all TCRbeta clonotypes obtained by the gDNA method from four donors. The source is immuneACCESS, and TCRdb retained only in-frame sequences with V and J called. Part of the clones is not carried over; for the studies checked, unresolved V genes explain less than half of this, and the remainder is unexplained. Clone size and V and J calls were adopted from that table, with D and trimming inferred from the DNA. This sample gives 2 million to 2.5 million clones in total; approximately 93% of them show up just once. Under 0.45% of the sample goes to the ten largest clones.

The donors were healthy, HIV-negative adults with no recently reported acute infections or vaccinations. Every donor was a Caucasian adult residing in Nashville, Tennessee, USA. CD4+ T cells were enriched by magnetic negative selection, after which naive cells were positively selected on CD45RA and the negative fraction was taken as the memory subset. After blood collection by leukapheresis, PBMCs were isolated using Ficoll-Histopaque density gradient centrifugation and then cryopreserved in the vapor phase of liquid nitrogen. Analytical flow cytometry was used to check the purity and quantity of each magnetically sorted T cell population. Each sorted fraction had its genomic DNA isolated and then quantified by UV absorbance on a Nanodrop 2000c. For this clone: Its binding antigen is unknown. Nothing much larger sits one base from this clone, and base qualities are not available.

The chain joins TRBV7-9 to TRBJ2-3; a weak D assignment points to TRBD2 (5 bases agree). Sequencing was carried out using naive CD4+ T cells from PBMCs. In the paper's terms, the cell subset or site label means: CD45RA+ positively selected. The TCR originated in a young man in good health. Some clones in this sample may be carry-over from other donors' samples. The sequenced DNA: TGTGCCAGCGAGACCCGGAGGCCTGGGCGAGGAGATACGCAGTATTTT. Translation gives CASETRRPGRGDTQYF. Full variable domain (CDR3 extended with the reference TRBV7-9 and TRBJ2-3 proteins): DTGVSQNPRHKITKRGQNVTFRCDPISEHNRLYWYRQTLGQGPEFLTYFQNEAQLEKSRLLSDRFSAERPKGSFSTLEIQRTEQGDSAMYLCASETRRPGRGDTQYFGPGTRLTVL.